Each of the 27 T cell receptor beta chains below was sequenced from the same sample in a study of T cells in Graves' hyperthyroidism and ophthalmopathy. RNA transcripts served as the template for amplifying TCR beta CDR3 regions. Carried out on the TCR CDR3, a first-round RT-PCR used the HTBI primer set. A single record per CDR3 protein comes from TCRdb applying MiXCR to the multiplex PCR reads. The profile covers 250,000 to 400,000 distinct CDR3 sequences, with roughly an eighth appearing a single time and roughly 35% taken by the ten largest. The sample was blood. The source is a woman aged 35 to 49 with Graves' ophthalmopathy.

This clonotype has ten or more counts. The CDR3 coding sequence is TGTGCCAGCAGTGAAAACATAATCTCTGGAAACACCATATATTTT. As protein: CASSENIISGNTIYF. The V gene is TRBV25-1, the J gene TRBJ1-3, with D uncertain. Germline loops: CDR1 MGHDK, CDR2 SYGVNS. The CDR3 is 15 amino acids. The V end was cut by 2 bases, the J end by 0 bases, with 8 bases between.

The CDR3 loop reads CASSNRLAGGTDTQYF. Written as DNA, the CDR3 is TGTGCCAGCAGCAACCGACTAGCGGGGGGCACAGATACGCAGTATTTT. The rearrangement uses TRBV3-1 and TRBJ2-3; 12 bases are a match to TRBD2. Germline V lookup: CDR1 LGHDT, CDR2 YNNKEL (reference sequence). This CDR3 has 16 residues. The junction had 4 bases not matched to a gene; V was cut back by 5 bases and J by 1 base.

This clonotype was seen a handful of times. The chain recombines TRBV5-1 with TRBJ1-2, with D tentatively TRBD1 (5 bases). V was cut by 1 base and J by 4 bases, with 20 bases left in between. The germline V gene encodes CDR1 SGHRS and CDR2 YFSETQ. The CDR3 covers 17 residues. The CDR3 loop reads CASSLSPAGFGSYGYTF. The CDR3 nucleotides read TGCGCCAGCAGCTTGTCTCCGGCAGGGTTCGGCAGCTATGGCTACACCTTC.

The chain's CDR3 is CASRQLSGRVADTQYF. CDR3 DNA: TGTGCCAGCAGACAACTTAGCGGGAGGGTCGCAGATACGCAGTATTTT. This chain uses TRBV11-2 with TRBJ2-3; 11 bases are shared with TRBD2. V lost 6 bases to trimming and J lost 4 bases; unmatched junction nucleotides: 9. CDR1 SGHAT and CDR2 FQNNGV come from the germline V gene. The CDR3 extends over 16 amino acids.

This clonotype was observed many times. This chain uses TRBV11-2 with TRBJ1-1; D unresolved. V lost 1 base and J lost 1, with 13 bases in between. Germline CDR1 is SGHAT and CDR2 is FQNNGV. CDR3 length equals 16 residues. Here the CDR3 DNA reads TGTGCCAGCAGCTTAGGACCTATACCCCGGAACACTGAAGCTTTCTTT. Encoded protein: CASSLGPIPRNTEAFF.

The chain employs TRBV5-1 and TRBJ1-4; tentative D call: TRBD1 (6 bases). The V and J ends lost 5 bases and 0 bases respectively, with 14 bases between them. This CDR3 is built from 16 residues. CDR1 is SGHRS and CDR2 is YFSETQ in the germline V gene. CDR3 in DNA: TGCGCCAGCAGTTCGGGACAACAAGCAACTAATGAAAAACTGTTTTTT. Translated, it gives CASSSGQQATNEKLFF.

The V gene is TRBV19, the J gene TRBJ2-3, with TRBD2 matching 7 bases. J gave up 5 bases and V 7 bases, and 12 bases lay outside the gene matches. The CDR3 loop spans 15 amino acids. Germline loops: CDR1 LNHDA, CDR2 SQIVND (reference sequence). CDR3: CASTRGVQWGDTQYF. In DNA form, the CDR3 reads TGTGCCAGTACACGGGGGGTCCAATGGGGAGATACGCAGTATTTT.

This clonotype showed up many times. The rearrangement links TRBV28 to TRBJ1-1; D is ambiguous. The V gene's germline CDR1 is MDHEN and CDR2 SYDVKM. The V end lost 6 bases, the J end lost 0 bases, and 11 bases lay between the germline ends. CDR3 length: 14 residues. The CDR3 DNA reads as TGTGCCAGCAGATTAAGACAAATGAACACTGAAGCTTTCTTT. This codes for CASRLRQMNTEAFF.

This clonotype was seen at least ten times. V is TRBV10-3 and J is TRBJ1-1; D gene uncertain. The CDR3 is 12 amino acids. Per the germline V gene, CDR1 is ENHRY and CDR2 is SYGVKD. The V gene lost 0 bases and the J gene lost 7 bases, with 6 bases spanning the gap. CDR3 DNA: TGTGCCATCAGTGAGTCTTACAGTGAAGCTTTCTTT. It is translated as CAISESYSEAFF.

This clonotype was recorded at least ten times. The chain links TRBV20-1 to TRBJ2-3; TRBD2 is a possible D gene (6 bases). CDR3 length equals 14 residues. In germline, CDR1 is DFQATT, CDR2 SNEGSKA (reference sequence). Trimming cost V 2 bases and J 0 bases, with 9 bases left between them. The CDR3 region is CSARKGLSTDTQYF. The DNA for the CDR3 is TGCAGTGCTAGAAAGGGACTTAGCACAGATACGCAGTATTTT.

This clonotype has a count of ten or more. The gene calls are TRBV5-1 and TRBJ1-1; the match to TRBD1 covers 9 bases. There are 15 residues in the CDR3. Germline CDR1 is SGHRS and CDR2 is YFSETQ. Trimming at V came to 4 bases and at J to 5 bases, leaving 9 bases not matched to a gene. CDR3 DNA sequence: TGCGCCAGCAGCGGGGGGACAGGGACGACAACTGAAGCTTTCTTT. It codes for CASSGGTGTTTEAFF.

This clonotype was recorded at least ten times. This rearrangement joins TRBV27 to TRBJ2-7; TRBD1 agrees at 10 bases. V lost 5 bases and J lost 4; bases outside the gene matches: 8. CDR3 length equals 15 residues. The V gene's germline CDR1 is MNHEY and CDR2 SMNVEV (reference sequence). The CDR3 loop is CASSPAGQGKYEQYF. The DNA of the CDR3 is TGTGCCAGCAGTCCGGCGGGACAGGGGAAGTACGAGCAGTACTTC.

This clonotype was seen repeatedly, ten times or more. The chain uses TRBV6-1 and TRBJ2-3; perhaps D is TRBD1 or TRBD2 (6 bases each). CDR3 length equals 15 residues. V was pared by 6 bases and J by 0 bases, with 13 bases between. Germline V gene data show CDR1 as MNHNS and CDR2 as SASEGT. The CDR3, as DNA: TGTGCCAGCAGGTCGCCGGGGGCGAGCACAGATACGCAGTATTTT. Residues: CASRSPGASTDTQYF.

This clonotype appeared a single time. This may come from a read error, since a much larger clone is one base off. This rearrangement joins TRBV28 to TRBJ2-2; D possibly corresponds to TRBD2 (6 bases). Germline V gene lookup returns CDR1 MDHEN and CDR2 SYDVKM. This CDR3 spans 16 amino acids. CDR3 sequence (DNA): TGTGCCAGCAGTAGACCCGGGCCGTTGTCGGCCGGGGGGCTGTTTTTT. Translation: CASSRPGPLSAGGLFF.

The chain couples TRBV5-4 to TRBJ2-3; tentatively, D is TRBD2 (5 bases). There are 16 residues in the CDR3. Trimming pared 4 bases from V and 2 bases from J, leaving 17 bases between. From germline, CDR1 is SGHNT and CDR2 YYREEE (reference sequence). CDR3 in amino acids: CASSPGSNSLTDTQYF. For the CDR3, the DNA is TGTGCCAGCAGCCCGGGGTCTAACAGCCTCACAGATACGCAGTATTTT.

Points on this clonotype: This may come from a read error, since a much larger clone is one base off. The CDR3 here is CASNWERNNEQFF. The CDR3 coding sequence is TGTGCCAGCAACTGGGAAAGGAACAATGAGCAGTTCTTC. V gene TRBV2 combines with J gene TRBJ2-1, with D hard to call. Trimming removed 7 bases from V and 5 bases from J, with 12 bases in between. The CDR3 covers 13 residues. Germline CDR1 SNHLY, CDR2 FYNNEI.

This clonotype was detected only a few times. The chain links TRBV5-6 to TRBJ1-5; a weak D match, TRBD1 (6 bases). The germline V and J ends were trimmed by 4 bases and 5 bases, with 13 bases remaining between them. CDR1 SGHDT and CDR2 YYEEEE come from the germline V gene. The CDR3 runs to 14 residues. CDR3 bases: TGTGCCAGCAGCCTCACAGGGTCCGATCAGCCCCAGCATTTT. Its translation is CASSLTGSDQPQHF.

This clonotype was recorded many times. The chain recombines TRBV29-1 with TRBJ1-2, with 8 bases identical to TRBD1. With 3 bases clipped from V and 2 bases from J, the junction kept 8 bases outside the gene matches. Germline CDR1 SQVTM, CDR2 ANQGSEA. The CDR3 has 15 residues. The CDR3 sequence is CSVDGSQGANYGYTF. The CDR3 DNA is TGCAGCGTTGATGGGAGTCAGGGGGCCAACTATGGCTACACCTTC. Looking up the rest from reference TRBV29-1 and TRBJ1-2 gives the full variable domain: SAVISQKPSRDICQRGTSLTIQCQVDSQVTMMFWYRQQPGQSLTLIATANQGSEATYESGFVIDKFPISRPNLTFSTLTVSNMSPEDSSIYLCSVDGSQGANYGYTFGSGTRLTVV.

The DNA of the CDR3 is TGCAGTGCTAACAGGGGGAAAATGAGTAATTCACCCCTCCACTTT. Its translation is CSANRGKMSNSPLHF. V and J are TRBV20-1 and TRBJ1-6; TRBD1 matches at 8 bases. V shed 4 bases, J shed 6 bases, and the junction held 8 bases outside the gene matches. CDR3 length equals 15 residues. Germline V gene data show CDR1 as DFQATT and CDR2 as SNEGSKA (reference sequence).

This clonotype was observed many times. The V gene is TRBV10-3, the J gene TRBJ2-3; D remains unclear. Trimming shortened V by 10 bases and J by 5 bases, and 10 bases separated the two germline ends. The CDR3 runs to 11 residues. CDR1 is ENHRY, CDR2 SYGVKD, per germline. The CDR3 sequence is CATRVGDTQYF. The CDR3 DNA follows: TGTGCCACCCGGGTGGGAGATACGCAGTATTTT.

This clonotype was detected only a few times. The junction departs from germline at one end; a sequencing error may be responsible. V and J are TRBV5-6 and TRBJ2-3; 7 nucleotides line up with TRBD2. The CDR3 has 16 residues. In germline, CDR1 is SGHDT, CDR2 YYEEEE. The CDR3 DNA follows: TGTGCCAGCAGCCCCGGATGGGGGGGGAGCACAAATACGCAGTATTTT. Translating it yields CASSPGWGGSTNTQYF.

The chain is built from TRBV20-1 and TRBJ2-7; 9 positions agree with TRBD1. The germline gives CDR1 DFQATT, CDR2 SNEGSKA (reference sequence). This CDR3 region has 15 residues. V trimming: 3 bases; J trimming: 2 bases; junction bases outside the gene matches: 8. CDR3 nucleotide sequence: TGCAGTGCTAGGGGGACAGGGAGATTTCCCTACGAGCAGTACTTC. Encoded protein: CSARGTGRFPYEQYF.

This clonotype was detected ten times or more. This rearrangement joins TRBV2 to TRBJ2-3; 8 nucleotides align to TRBD1. V lost 7 bases, J lost 4 bases, and 7 bases stayed unmatched. Germline V lookup: CDR1 SNHLY, CDR2 FYNNEI. This CDR3 contains 14 residues. DNA of the CDR3: TGTGCCAGCATTTCCGGACAGGGTCCAGATACGCAGTATTTT. Its protein product is CASISGQGPDTQYF. Using reference TRBV2 and TRBJ2-3 for the parts outside the CDR3, the full variable domain is EPEVTQTPSHQVTQMGQEVILRCVPISNHLYFYWYRQILGQKVEFLVSFYNNEISEKSEIFDDQFSVERPDGSNFTLKIRSTKLEDSAMYFCASISGQGPDTQYFGPGTRLTVL.

In its sample, this clonotype was seen many times. The chain combines TRBV2 with TRBJ1-1; D may be TRBD1 (5 bases). V lost 3 bases and J 2 bases, leaving 10 bases between the germline ends. The CDR3 contains 14 residues. Per the germline V gene, CDR1 is SNHLY and CDR2 is FYNNEI. CDR3 in amino acids: CASSERRGNTEAFF. DNA for the CDR3: TGTGCCAGCAGTGAGCGAAGGGGAAACACTGAAGCTTTCTTT.

This clonotype has only a few counts. The chain joins TRBV9 to TRBJ2-2, with a possible D match to TRBD2 (6 bases). This CDR3 region has 15 residues. The V and J ends lost 2 bases and 11 bases respectively, with 19 bases between them. Germline-derived CDR1 and CDR2 are SGDLS and YYNGEE. CDR3 residues: CASSVSTRVGTELFF. For the CDR3, the DNA is TGTGCCAGCAGCGTGTCGACTAGAGTTGGCACAGAGCTGTTTTTT.

Note on this clonotype: An end of the junction differs from the germline gene, which may be a read error. The chain is built from TRBV3-1 and TRBJ2-1, with 9 bases aligning to TRBD1. Germline assignment: CDR1 LGHDT and CDR2 YNNKEL (reference sequence). The CDR3 is 16 amino acids. Written as DNA, the CDR3 is TGCGCCAGCAGCCCCCTTTTCCGGACAGGGGACAATGAGCAGTTCTTC. This encodes CASSPLFRTGDNEQFF.

This clonotype was seen repeatedly, ten times or more. The gene calls are TRBV28 and TRBJ2-5; TRBD1 matches 9 bases. The V gene end was trimmed by 6 bases and the J gene end by 0 bases; junction bases not matched to a gene: 11. The CDR3 totals 17 residues. Per the germline V gene, CDR1 is MDHEN and CDR2 is SYDVKM. CDR3 in DNA: TGTGCCAGCAGAGCCCCGCCGGGACAGGGATACCAAGAGACCCAGTACTTC. This codes for CASRAPPGQGYQETQYF. The entire variable domain, with the rest obtained from reference TRBV28 and TRBJ2-5, is as follows: DVKVTQSSRYLVKRTGEKVFLECVQDMDHENMFWYRQDPGLGLRLIYFSYDVKMKEKGDIPEGYSVSREKKERFSLILESASTNQTSMYLCASRAPPGQGYQETQYFGPGTRLLVL.